One T cell receptor beta chain is described in this entry. Its target is not known. The PCR made use of 60 Vbeta and 13 Jbeta primers. Per the authors' pipeline: It was a later analysis that counted roughly 80 million unique TCR beta chains, of which approximately 9.9 million were shared. Profiling relied on immunoSEQ multiplex PCR, and the TCRdb table lists in-frame clones only, not all of them. For V, J and clone size, that table is used; D and trimming come from the DNA. The repertoire holds about 200,000 clones, 70% to 80% seen once, with roughly 0.4% in the top ten. The V and J ends lost 5 bases and 3 bases respectively, with 17 bases between them. This CDR3 is built from 15 residues. CDR1 is MGHRA and CDR2 is YSYEKL in the germline V gene. This sample was included in a study of cytomegalovirus exposure and HLA in healthy donors. Findings and limits, study-wide: A prior analysis recorded that most TCR beta V segments were productive about 87% or about 30% of the time. For TCR beta chains, V- and J-gene trimming was later linked to a missense DCLRE1C variant. Reportedly, cytomegalovirus status was diagnosed with high sensitivity and specificity.

The sample comprised PBMCs. This receptor was identified in a male donor in good health and CMV-seropositive. The rearrangement links TRBV4-1 to TRBJ2-7; D is perhaps TRBD2 (6 bases). CDR3 coding DNA: TGCGCCAGCAGCGACCTGGGGAGGTCCGGCTACGAGCAGTACTTC. Protein product: CASSDLGRSGYEQYF.